Listed below are T cell receptor beta chains from one sample, sequenced in a study of blood T cell repertoires in COVID-19. Clones were sequenced by immunoSEQ multiplex PCR, and TCRdb holds only the in-frame ones, with some missing. This table holds 140,000 to 150,000 clones, around 90% found once. The sequencing sample was made of peripheral blood. These TCRs come from a man in his sixties or seventies with acute or convalescent COVID-19. CDR3s include the opening cysteine and the closing phenylalanine or tryptophan. A D gene is named only where the DNA matches it firmly. Some rows have no size entry. The others give once, few or many, or a class for an expanded clone.

clone_size j_call cdr3_length d_call v_call cdr3_aa cdr3_nt
. TRBJ2-7 12 . TRBV5-4 CASSSSSYEQYF TGTGCCAGCAGCTCGAGCTCCTACGAGCAGTACTTC
. TRBJ1-1 14 TRBD1 TRBV5-4 CASSLSTGETEAFF TGTGCCAGCAGCCTGTCCACAGGGGAAACTGAAGCTTTCTTT
. TRBJ1-3 16 TRBD1 TRBV28 CASSLSGGAGGNTIYF TGTGCCAGCAGTTTGTCAGGGGGCGCGGGGGGAAACACCATATATTTT
. TRBJ2-7 13 . TRBV19 CASRLGFTYEQYF TGTGCCAGTAGGCTCGGGTTTACCTACGAGCAGTACTTC
. TRBJ2-3 15 . TRBV19 CASTRQLLSTDTQYF TGTGCCAGTACGCGACAGCTTTTGAGCACAGATACGCAGTATTTT
once TRBJ2-2 16 TRBD1 TRBV11-2 CASSLVGTGGSGELFF TGTGCCAGCAGCTTAGTGGGGACAGGGGGCTCCGGGGAGCTGTTTTTT
. TRBJ2-7 14 TRBD1 TRBV7-2 CASSLQGELYEQYF TGTGCCAGCAGCTTACAGGGGGAGCTCTACGAGCAGTACTTC
. TRBJ2-1 15 TRBD1 TRBV5-4 CASSHTGGKVNEQFF TGTGCCAGCAGTCATACAGGGGGAAAGGTTAATGAGCAGTTCTTC
. TRBJ2-1 15 TRBD2 TRBV6-5 CASSFKRGGGNEQFF TGTGCCAGCAGTTTTAAGCGGGGGGGCGGCAATGAGCAGTTCTTC
. TRBJ1-4 16 . TRBV7-2 CASSLAVYATNEKLFF TGTGCCAGCAGCTTAGCGGTCTATGCAACTAATGAAAAACTGTTTTTT
. TRBJ1-1 15 TRBD1 TRBV7-9 CASRRSGTANTEAFF TGTGCCAGCAGGCGATCCGGGACAGCAAACACTGAAGCTTTCTTT
. TRBJ1-1 15 . TRBV6-5 CASSYSRQGGTEAFF TGTGCCAGCAGTTACTCGAGGCAGGGCGGAACTGAAGCTTTCTTT
once TRBJ1-1 13 . TRBV11-3 CASSLNQGSRAFF TGTGCCAGCAGCTTAAACCAGGGAAGTCGAGCTTTCTTT
. TRBJ1-5 17 . TRBV27 CASRLQPGWGNNQPQHF TGTGCCAGCAGGCTACAACCAGGGTGGGGAAACAATCAGCCCCAGCATTTT
once TRBJ2-2 15 . TRBV5-7 CASSLAGPGSGELFF TGTGCCAGCAGCCTCGCGGGGCCGGGCTCCGGGGAGCTGTTTTTT
. TRBJ1-2 14 TRBD1 TRBV19 CASSIGDRSYGYTF TGTGCCAGTAGTATAGGGGACAGAAGCTATGGCTACACCTTC
. TRBJ2-5 18 TRBD2 TRBV15 CATNPGSGGPLGEETQYF TGTGCCACCAACCCCGGAAGCGGGGGGCCCCTAGGAGAAGAGACCCAGTACTTC
. TRBJ1-1 16 . TRBV7-8 CASSPQPGLLNTEAFF TGTGCCAGCAGCCCCCAACCGGGACTTCTGAACACTGAAGCTTTCTTT
. TRBJ1-4 17 TRBD1 TRBV10-2 CASSPGTGGVGVEKLFF TGCGCCAGCAGCCCCGGGACAGGGGGCGTTGGAGTGGAAAAACTGTTTTTT
. TRBJ2-7 15 TRBD1 TRBV12-5 CASGPGTGGLYEQYF TGTGCTAGTGGTCCGGGGACAGGGGGTCTCTACGAGCAGTACTTC
. TRBJ2-7 14 . TRBV3-1/TRBV3-2 CASSQAGSPYEQYF TGTGCCAGCAGCCAAGCAGGGTCACCCTACGAGCAGTACTTC
. TRBJ2-6 13 . TRBV5-6 CASSSPGANVLTF TGTGCCAGCAGCTCTCCCGGGGCCAACGTCCTGACTTTC
. TRBJ2-1 15 TRBD2 TRBV15 CATSLGTSGDNEQFF TGTGCCACCAGCCTTGGGACTAGCGGGGACAATGAGCAGTTCTTC
. TRBJ1-5 13 . TRBV7-9 CASSLETDQPQHF TGTGCCAGCAGCTTAGAGACTGATCAGCCCCAGCATTTT
. TRBJ1-4 15 TRBD1 TRBV27 CASSLSDREREKLFF TGTGCCAGCAGTTTATCGGACAGGGAGAGGGAAAAACTGTTTTTT